This T cell receptor (beta chain) was sequenced during a study of early T cells in non-severe SARS-CoV-2 infection. Study results and caveats: Comparison of clonotypes with VDJdb favored anti-spike CD8 responses while missing private and CD4 specificities.

This CDR3 is 12 amino acids long. Germline V gene lookup returns CDR1 MDHEN and CDR2 SYDVKM. Separate cDNA molecules each had unique molecular identifiers attached to them. TCRdb recomputed calls from the 5' RACE reads with MiXCR, one row per CDR3 protein. The data show tens of thousands of distinct CDR3 sequences, with approximately 12% seen just once and roughly 3.1% held by the top ten. A note on this clonotype: What it binds is unknown. A junction end diverges from the germline sequence, so it may reflect a read error.

This sequence joins TRBV28 and TRBJ2-7; D perhaps matches TRBD1 (6 bases). This TCR came from an adult who was a healthcare worker with PCR-confirmed SARS-CoV-2 infection or an uninfected control (not recorded which). The sequenced sample consisted of whole blood. CDR3: CVSSTTGYRKYF. CDR3 sequence (DNA): TGTGTCAGCAGTACGACAGGATATAGGAAGTACTTC.